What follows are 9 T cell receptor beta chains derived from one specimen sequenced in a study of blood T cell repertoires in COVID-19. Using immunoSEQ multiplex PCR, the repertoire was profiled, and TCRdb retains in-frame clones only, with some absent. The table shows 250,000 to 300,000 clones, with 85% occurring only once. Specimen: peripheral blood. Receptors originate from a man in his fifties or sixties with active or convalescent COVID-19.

The CDR3 loop reads CASSQEATVSPLHF. The CDR3 DNA reads as TGTGCCAGCAGCCAAGAAGCGACAGTTTCACCCCTCCACTTT. The rearrangement joins TRBV7-2 to TRBJ1-6; D might be TRBD1 (5 bases). Germline CDR1 reads SGHTA; CDR2 reads FQGNSA. V lost 5 bases and J lost 9, with 14 bases in between. CDR3 length equals 14 residues.

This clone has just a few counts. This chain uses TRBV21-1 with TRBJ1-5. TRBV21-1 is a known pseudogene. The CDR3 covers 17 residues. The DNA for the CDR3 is TGTGCCAGCAACCTGAGAGAGAAACTGGATCGGGATCAGCCCCAGCATTTT. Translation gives CASNLREKLDRDQPQHF.

The CDR3 loop is CASSYSISGSYNEQFF. The CDR3 bases are TGTGCCAGCAGTTACTCGATTTCGGGATCCTACAATGAGCAGTTCTTC. The chain couples TRBV6-6 to TRBJ2-1, with a possible D match to TRBD2 (5 bases). The germline V and J ends were trimmed by 0 bases and 1 base, with 10 bases remaining between them. CDR3 length: 16 amino acids. Germline values: CDR1 MNHNY, CDR2 SVGAGI (reference sequence).

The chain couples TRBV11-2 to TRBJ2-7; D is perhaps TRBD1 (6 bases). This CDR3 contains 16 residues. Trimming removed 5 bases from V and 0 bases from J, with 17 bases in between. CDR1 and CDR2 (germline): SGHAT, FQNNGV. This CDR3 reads CASSPKAGDPSYEQYF. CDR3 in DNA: TGTGCCAGCAGCCCGAAGGCAGGGGATCCCTCCTACGAGCAGTACTTC.

DNA for the CDR3: TGTGCCACCCAATGGGACAGGGGGCACCGAGGCTACACCTTC. It encodes CATQWDRGHRGYTF. V and J are TRBV28 and TRBJ1-2, with TRBD1 matching 12 bases. Trimming at V came to 10 bases and at J to 8 bases, leaving 11 bases not matched to a gene. Germline CDR1 is MDHEN and CDR2 is SYDVKM. The CDR3 covers 14 residues.

The CDR3 DNA reads TGTGCCAGCTCAGCTGGACAGAGCTCTGGAAACACCATATATTTT. This translates into CASSAGQSSGNTIYF. The chain carries TRBV18 and TRBJ1-3, with a weak D call TRBD1 (6 bases). Per germline, CDR1 KGHSH and CDR2 LQKENI. Trimming shortened V by 5 bases and J by 0 bases, and 11 bases separated the two germline ends. This CDR3 is 15 amino acids long.

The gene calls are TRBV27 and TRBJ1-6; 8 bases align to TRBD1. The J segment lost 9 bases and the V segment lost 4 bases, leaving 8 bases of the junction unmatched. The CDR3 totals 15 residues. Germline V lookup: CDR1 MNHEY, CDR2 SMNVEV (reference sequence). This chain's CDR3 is CASSSSGQDSSPLHF. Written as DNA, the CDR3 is TGTGCCAGCAGTTCCTCGGGACAGGATAGTTCACCCCTCCACTTT.

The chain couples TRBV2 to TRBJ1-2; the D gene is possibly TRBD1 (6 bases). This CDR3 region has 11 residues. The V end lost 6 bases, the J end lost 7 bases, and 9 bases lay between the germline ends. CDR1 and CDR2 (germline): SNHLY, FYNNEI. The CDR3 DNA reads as TGTGCCAGCAGCCTAGGGGGTGGCTACACCTTC. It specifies CASSLGGGYTF. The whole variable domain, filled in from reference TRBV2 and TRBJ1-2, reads EPEVTQTPSHQVTQMGQEVILRCVPISNHLYFYWYRQILGQKVEFLVSFYNNEISEKSEIFDDQFSVERPDGSNFTLKIRSTKLEDSAMYFCASSLGGGYTFGSGTRLTVV.

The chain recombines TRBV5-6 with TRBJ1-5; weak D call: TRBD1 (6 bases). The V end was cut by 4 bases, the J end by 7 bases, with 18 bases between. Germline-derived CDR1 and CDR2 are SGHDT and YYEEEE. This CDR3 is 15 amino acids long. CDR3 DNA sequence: TGTGCCAGCAGCGTTACAGGGATCGGGCGACAGCCCCAGCATTTT. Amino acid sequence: CASSVTGIGRQPQHF. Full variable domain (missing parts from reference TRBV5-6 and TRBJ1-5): DAGVTQSPTHLIKTRGQQVTLRCSPKSGHDTVSWYQQALGQGPQFIFQYYEEEERQRGNFPDRFSGHQFPNYSSELNVNALLLGDSALYLCASSVTGIGRQPQHFGDGTRLSIL.